Each of the 32 T cell receptor beta chains below was sequenced from the same sample in a study of OX40 agonist ivuxolimab in advanced cancers. Library preparation employed the immunoSEQ multiplex PCR assay. TCRdb's version of the immuneACCESS table is confined to in-frame rearrangements and falls short of the full clone set. An unresolved V gene accounts for under half of the shortfall where checked; the remainder is of unknown origin. The sample records about 120,000 clones, just over 90% of which are singletons. The top ten constitute approximately 0.15% of the sample. Specimen: CD4+ or CD8+ T cells sorted from blood, collected in a trial of the OX40 agonist ivuxolimab. All receptors come from an adult with an advanced solid tumor such as melanoma, head and neck, liver or kidney cancer.

V gene TRBV28 combines with J gene TRBJ2-7; 8 bases align to TRBD1. Per the germline V gene, CDR1 is MDHEN and CDR2 is SYDVKM. Trimming cost V 5 bases and J 4 bases; bases outside gene matches: 16. The CDR3 is 17 residues long. The CDR3 region is CASSAILRGPRPYEQYF. The CDR3 nucleotides are TGTGCCAGCAGTGCGATACTCAGGGGGCCAAGACCGTACGAGCAGTACTTC.

The chain has TRBV19 and TRBJ1-2; 9 bases are a match to TRBD1. The germline CDR1 and CDR2 sequences are LNHDA and SQIVND (reference sequence). V shed 4 bases, J shed 4 bases, and the junction held 4 bases outside the gene matches. The CDR3 totals 14 residues. CDR3 sequence: CASSRTGALYGYTF. In DNA, the CDR3 is TGTGCCAGTAGTAGGACAGGGGCCCTCTATGGCTACACCTTC.

This chain uses TRBV29-1 with TRBJ2-3, with D perhaps being TRBD1 or TRBD2 (5 bases each). Trimming cost V 3 bases and J 5 bases, with 12 bases left between them. There are 13 residues in the CDR3. Germline V gene sequence: CDR1 SQVTM, CDR2 ANQGSEA. The CDR3 bases are TGCAGCGTTGAGGGGACCTCAAGAGATACGCAGTATTTT. Amino acid sequence: CSVEGTSRDTQYF.

This chain uses TRBV5-1 with TRBJ2-7, with no clear D. Germline lookup yields CDR1 SGHRS and CDR2 YFSETQ. The CDR3 length is 13 residues. V lost 1 base, J lost 1 base, and 6 bases lay in between. The CDR3 nucleotides read TGCGCCAGCAGCTTGATAGAGTCCTACGAGCAGTACTTC. Its translation: CASSLIESYEQYF.

The rearrangement links TRBV19 to TRBJ2-7; D perhaps matches TRBD2 (5 bases). The CDR3 loop spans 11 amino acids. Germline-derived CDR1 and CDR2 are LNHDA and SQIVND (reference sequence). Trimming shortened V by 8 bases and J by 0 bases, and 5 bases separated the two germline ends. The CDR3 sequence is CASGSSYEQYF. The CDR3 DNA follows: TGTGCCAGTGGGAGCTCCTACGAGCAGTACTTC.

This sequence joins TRBV5-1 and TRBJ2-3; D is unresolved. The CDR3 is 15 amino acids. Germline CDR1 reads SGHRS; CDR2 reads YFSETQ. V lost 4 bases to trimming and J lost 8 bases, with 20 bases between them. CDR3 DNA sequence: TGCGCCAGCAGCGGGTCCCGCGCACCCACGGGTACGCAGTATTTT. Translated: CASSGSRAPTGTQYF.

The rearrangement links TRBV4-1 to TRBJ2-2, with 12 bases matching TRBD1. Germline CDR1 MGHRA, CDR2 YSYEKL. V lost 6 bases to trimming and J lost 5 bases; unmatched junction nucleotides: 13. The CDR3 covers 18 residues. The CDR3 loop reads CASSFYPGQGARTGELFF. For the CDR3, the DNA is TGCGCCAGCAGTTTCTATCCGGGACAGGGGGCTAGGACCGGGGAGCTGTTTTTT.

The rearrangement joins TRBV28 to TRBJ2-7; TRBD1 agrees at 8 bases. The CDR3 loop spans 14 amino acids. Germline V lookup: CDR1 MDHEN, CDR2 SYDVKM. The trim removed 5 bases at V and 6 bases at J, leaving 9 bases unmatched. CDR3 amino acids: CASSRPTGGREQYF. The CDR3, as DNA: TGTGCCAGCAGTAGACCTACAGGGGGGCGCGAGCAGTACTTC.

This clone was detected only a few times. This chain uses TRBV30 with TRBJ1-1; D unclear. The CDR3 contains 13 residues. Germline CDR1 reads GTSNPN; CDR2 reads SVGIG (reference sequence). Trimming took off 1 base at V and 1 base at J, with 7 bases between the two ends. CDR3 sequence (DNA): TGTGCCTGGAGTGGGACGGCGAACACTGAAGCTTTCTTT. Translating gives CAWSGTANTEAFF. The whole variable domain, filled in from reference TRBV30 and TRBJ1-1, reads SQTIHQWPATLVQPVGSPLSLECTVEGTSNPNLYWYRQAAGRGLQLLFYSVGIGQISSEVPQNLSASRPQDRQFILSSKKLLLSDSGFYLCAWSGTANTEAFFGQGTRLTVV.

The J gene is TRBJ1-1, the V gene TRBV7-6; D is perhaps TRBD1 (5 bases). V was trimmed by 5 bases and J by 1 base, leaving 14 bases between them. Germline loops: CDR1 SGHVS, CDR2 FNYEAQ. This CDR3 contains 15 residues. In DNA form, the CDR3 reads TGTGCCAGCAGCCAAACGCCAGGGAGGAACACTGAAGCTTTCTTT. This sequence encodes CASSQTPGRNTEAFF. Using reference TRBV7-6 and TRBJ1-1 for the parts outside the CDR3, the full variable domain is GAGVSQSPRYKVTKRGQDVALRCDPISGHVSLYWYRQALGQGPEFLTYFNYEAQQDKSGLPNDRFSAERPEGSISTLTIQRTEQRDSAMYRCASSQTPGRNTEAFFGQGTRLTVV.

This clone was seen once. The J gene is TRBJ1-1, the V gene TRBV19; D ambiguous. V was trimmed by 1 base and J by 8 bases, leaving 14 bases between them. Germline V CDR1 and CDR2: LNHDA, SQIVND (reference sequence). There are 14 residues in the CDR3. The CDR3 is CASSIGGTEREAFF. CDR3 DNA: TGTGCCAGTAGTATAGGAGGCACCGAAAGGGAAGCTTTCTTT.

The genes are TRBV14 and TRBJ1-5, with a possible D match to TRBD1 (6 bases). V was trimmed by 0 bases and J by 0 bases, leaving 33 bases between them. CDR3 length equals 24 residues. Looked up from germline, CDR1 is SGHDN and CDR2 is FVKESK. The CDR3 spells CASSQDWRPLPKGGKIYSNQPQHF. As DNA, the CDR3 is TGTGCCAGCAGCCAAGATTGGCGACCCCTACCGAAGGGGGGGAAAATTTATAGCAATCAGCCCCAGCATTTT.

The chain couples TRBV5-1 to TRBJ1-5; D is uncertain. Trimming shortened V by 4 bases and J by 3 bases, and 14 bases separated the two germline ends. The CDR3 spans 15 residues. Germline CDR1 SGHRS, CDR2 YFSETQ. The CDR3 DNA reads as TGCGCCAGCAGCATGAACAGCGGGTACAATCAGCCCCAGCATTTT. Encoded protein: CASSMNSGYNQPQHF.

This clone has a single count. This rearrangement joins TRBV27 to TRBJ1-1, with D possibly matching TRBD1 (5 bases). The CDR3 runs 17 residues. Trimming took off 8 bases at V and 1 base at J, with 23 bases between the two ends. Per the germline V gene, CDR1 is MNHEY and CDR2 is SMNVEV (reference sequence). The CDR3 nucleotides are TGTGCCAGCTCCCGGGGGGGTAGCATCCGGGCGAACACTGAAGCTTTCTTT. It specifies CASSRGGSIRANTEAFF.

This clone was observed a single time. The chain is built from TRBV6-6 and TRBJ2-1; no firm D call. Germline CDR1 MNHNY, CDR2 SVGAGI (reference sequence). Trimming cost V 6 bases and J 9 bases, with 18 bases left between them. The CDR3 runs 14 residues. CDR3: CASSPDLGPREQFF. The CDR3 DNA reads TGTGCCAGCAGCCCCGACCTCGGCCCGCGTGAGCAGTTCTTC.

This clone appeared a single time. The chain is built from TRBV18 and TRBJ2-1; no firm D call. Germline CDR1 KGHSH, CDR2 LQKENI. Trimming shortened V by 4 bases and J by 1 base, and 8 bases separated the two germline ends. This CDR3 is 14 amino acids long. The CDR3 region is CASSQSQSYNEQFF. As DNA, the CDR3 is TGTGCCAGCTCACAAAGTCAATCCTACAATGAGCAGTTCTTC.

This clone was recorded only once. The chain is built from TRBV5-1 and TRBJ1-2; D remains unclear. This CDR3 has 14 residues. The germline V gene has CDR1 SGHRS and CDR2 YFSETQ. V was pared by 0 bases and J by 2 bases, with 8 bases between. CDR3 region: CASSLAVDNYGYTF. Written as DNA, the CDR3 is TGCGCCAGCAGCTTGGCCGTGGACAACTATGGCTACACCTTC.

V usage is TRBV9 and J usage is TRBJ2-5; no reliable D call. CDR3 length: 14 amino acids. Per the germline V gene, CDR1 is SGDLS and CDR2 is YYNGEE. Trimming shortened V by 2 bases and J by 3 bases, and 11 bases separated the two germline ends. The CDR3 nucleotides are TGTGCCAGCAGCGTGGGCAGATTTGAAGAGACCCAGTACTTC. Translated: CASSVGRFEETQYF. Looking up the rest from reference TRBV9 and TRBJ2-5 gives the full variable domain: DSGVTQTPKHLITATGQRVTLRCSPRSGDLSVYWYQQSLDQGLQFLIQYYNGEERAKGNILERFSAQQFPDLHSELNLSSLELGDSALYFCASSVGRFEETQYFGPGTRLLVL.

With regard to this clone: Mismatch with germline at one junction end may stem from a read error. This sequence joins TRBV2 and TRBJ1-1, with 8 bases fitting TRBD1. The germline gives CDR1 SNHLY, CDR2 FYNNEI. The CDR3 contains 13 residues. This chain's CDR3 is CASSEVRGQEAFF. As DNA, the CDR3 is TGTGCCAGCAGCGAAGTCAGGGGGCAGGAAGCTTTCTTT.

This clone appeared a few times. The chain carries TRBV6-5 and TRBJ1-5, with D tentatively TRBD1 (6 bases). V lost 5 bases and J 2 bases, leaving 10 bases between the germline ends. The germline V gene has CDR1 MNHEY and CDR2 SVGAGI. The CDR3 is 14 amino acids. The CDR3 reads CASSNREGNQPQHF. The CDR3 DNA sequence: TGTGCCAGCAGTAACAGGGAAGGCAATCAGCCCCAGCATTTT.

The chain recombines TRBV11-2 with TRBJ2-5; D is ambiguous. The CDR3 loop spans 14 amino acids. Germline-derived CDR1 and CDR2 are SGHAT and FQNNGV. The V and J ends lost 1 base and 1 base respectively, with 7 bases between them. The CDR3 spells CASSLARTQETQYF. The DNA for the CDR3 is TGTGCCAGCAGCTTAGCCCGTACCCAAGAGACCCAGTACTTC.

The genes are TRBV7-9 and TRBJ2-1; TRBD1 aligns across 7 bases. V shed 4 bases and J 9 bases; nucleotides not matched to a gene: 9. The CDR3 spans 14 residues. Germline V gives CDR1 SEHNR, CDR2 FQNEAQ (reference sequence). In DNA, the CDR3 is TGTGCCAGCAGCTACCAGGGACAGCTGGGTGAGCAGTTCTTC. Amino acid sequence: CASSYQGQLGEQFF. The variable domain in full, with the rest retrieved from reference TRBV7-9 and TRBJ2-1, is DTGVSQNPRHKITKRGQNVTFRCDPISEHNRLYWYRQTLGQGPEFLTYFQNEAQLEKSRLLSDRFSAERPKGSFSTLEIQRTEQGDSAMYLCASSYQGQLGEQFFGPGTRLTVL.

The V and J genes are TRBV7-2 and TRBJ1-2; a possible D gene is TRBD1 (6 bases). Trimming cost V 5 bases and J 2 bases, with 15 bases left between them. This CDR3 spans 15 amino acids. Germline V CDR1 and CDR2: SGHTA, FQGNSA. Here the CDR3 DNA reads TGTGCCAGCAGCACGGTGACAGGCGGGAACTATGGCTACACCTTC. This translates into CASSTVTGGNYGYTF. The full variable domain, its missing parts supplied by reference TRBV7-2 and TRBJ1-2, is GAGVSQSPSNKVTEKGKDVELRCDPISGHTALYWYRQSLGQGLEFLIYFQGNSAPDKSGLPSDRFSAERTGGSVSTLTIQRTQQEDSAVYLCASSTVTGGNYGYTFGSGTRLTVV.

The chain employs TRBV6-1 and TRBJ2-5; TRBD1 matches at 9 bases. Germline assignment: CDR1 MNHNS and CDR2 SASEGT. CDR3 length: 14 amino acids. J was trimmed by 3 bases and V by 5 bases; bases with no gene match: 4. CDR3 nucleotides: TGTGCCAGCAGTCCCCGACAGGGGGAAGAGACCCAGTACTTC. This gives the protein CASSPRQGEETQYF.

V and J are TRBV7-8 and TRBJ1-1, with 7 nucleotides matching TRBD1. The CDR3 is 14 residues long. Looked up from germline, CDR1 is SGHVS and CDR2 is FQNEAQ. J was trimmed by 1 base and V by 3 bases; bases with no gene match: 2. The CDR3 DNA follows: TGTGCCAGCAGCTTGGGGACAGCGAACACTGAAGCTTTCTTT. Encoded protein: CASSLGTANTEAFF.

CDR3 residues: CASSNRRGHGAETQYF. Written as DNA, the CDR3 is TGTGCCAGCAGCAACAGGAGGGGGCACGGGGCAGAGACCCAGTACTTC. The V gene is TRBV14, the J gene TRBJ2-5; D perhaps matches TRBD1 (7 bases). V shed 5 bases and J shed 4 bases, with 20 bases lying between them. Germline assignment: CDR1 SGHDN and CDR2 FVKESK. The CDR3 is 16 amino acids.

This clone has only a few counts. This chain connects TRBV7-2 to TRBJ2-7; no clear D gene. V was trimmed by 4 bases and J by 0 bases, leaving 4 bases between them. This CDR3 has 12 amino acids. Germline CDR1 reads SGHTA; CDR2 reads FQGNSA. CDR3 sequence (DNA): TGTGCCAGCAGCTCCTACTCCTACGAGCAGTACTTC. Amino acids: CASSSYSYEQYF. The full variable domain, in which reference TRBV7-2 and TRBJ2-7 provide the parts outside the CDR3, is GAGVSQSPSNKVTEKGKDVELRCDPISGHTALYWYRQSLGQGLEFLIYFQGNSAPDKSGLPSDRFSAERTGGSVSTLTIQRTQQEDSAVYLCASSSYSYEQYFGPGTRLTVT.

The chain uses TRBV25-1 and TRBJ2-1, with 14 bases aligning to TRBD2. CDR1 is MGHDK and CDR2 is SYGVNS in the germline V gene. The junction had 6 bases not matched to a gene; V was cut back by 6 bases and J by 5 bases. The CDR3 contains 16 residues. This CDR3 reads CASRRGTSGSNNEQFF. CDR3 sequence (DNA): TGTGCCAGCAGGAGAGGGACTAGCGGGAGTAACAATGAGCAGTTCTTC.

The CDR3 DNA is TGTGCCACCAGCAGAGGGCGACTAGCGGGAGGGAATGAGCAGTTCTTC. It specifies CATSRGRLAGGNEQFF. The J gene is TRBJ2-1, the V gene TRBV15; 14 bases match TRBD2. The trim removed 1 base at V and 7 bases at J, leaving 3 bases unmatched. In germline, CDR1 is LNHNV, CDR2 YYDKDF (reference sequence). CDR3 length: 16 residues.

The V call is TRBV5-8, the J call TRBJ1-5; perhaps TRBD1 as D (5 bases). The V end lost 5 bases, the J end lost 2 bases, and 11 bases lay between the germline ends. The germline V gene has CDR1 SGHTS and CDR2 YDEGEE. This CDR3 contains 14 residues. The CDR3 region is CASRRGAGNQPQHF. The CDR3 nucleotides are TGTGCCAGCAGAAGGGGAGCCGGCAATCAGCCCCAGCATTTT.

The chain joins TRBV19 to TRBJ2-1; D unresolved. Deletions cut 4 bases from V and 12 bases from J, with 10 bases between. The V gene's germline CDR1 is LNHDA and CDR2 SQIVND (reference sequence). The CDR3 loop spans 11 amino acids. The CDR3 sequence is CASSNPVGQFF. The CDR3 DNA reads TGTGCCAGTAGTAACCCCGTGGGGCAGTTCTTC.

The chain employs TRBV5-8 and TRBJ2-5; 12 nucleotides line up with TRBD1. With the DNA end fitting TRBJ2-7 better, the J assignment may be wrong. The CDR3 is 15 amino acids. Germline assignment: CDR1 SGHTS and CDR2 YDEGEE. CDR3 nucleotide sequence: TGTGCCAGCAGCTTGGAAGGGACAGGGGGCTCCGAGCAGTACTTC. This gives the protein CASSLEGTGGSEQYF.